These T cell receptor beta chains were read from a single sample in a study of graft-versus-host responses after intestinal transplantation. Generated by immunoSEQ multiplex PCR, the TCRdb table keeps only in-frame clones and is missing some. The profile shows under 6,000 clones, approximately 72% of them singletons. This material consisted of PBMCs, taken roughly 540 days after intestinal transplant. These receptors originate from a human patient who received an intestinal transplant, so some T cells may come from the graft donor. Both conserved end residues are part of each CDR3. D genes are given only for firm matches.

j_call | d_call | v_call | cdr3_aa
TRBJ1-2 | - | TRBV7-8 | CASSAQANYGYTF
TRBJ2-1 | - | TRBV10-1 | CASSKMGRKGFSSDEQFF
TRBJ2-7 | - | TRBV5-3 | CASSLRGLDYEQYF
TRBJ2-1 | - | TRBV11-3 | CASSPREADSYNEQFF
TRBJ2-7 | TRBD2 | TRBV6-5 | CASSRLAGRDEQYF
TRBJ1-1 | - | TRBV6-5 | CASSYSGGTEAFF
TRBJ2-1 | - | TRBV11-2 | CASSLDQRGLAYNEQFF
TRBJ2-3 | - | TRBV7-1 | CASSLDRSKETQYF
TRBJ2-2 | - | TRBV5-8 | CASSLLRGRGGELFF
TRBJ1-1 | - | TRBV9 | CASSVEGNTEAFF
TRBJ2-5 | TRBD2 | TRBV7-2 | CASSLAQRGEETQYF
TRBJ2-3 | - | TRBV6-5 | CASSYRVVGADTQYF
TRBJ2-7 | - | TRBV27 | CASSLSPVDEQYF
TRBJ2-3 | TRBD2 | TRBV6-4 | CASSDSRGGTDTQYF
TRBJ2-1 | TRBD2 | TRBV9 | CASSVGPSGVYNEQFF
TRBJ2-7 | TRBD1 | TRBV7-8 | CASSRQGGPYEQYF
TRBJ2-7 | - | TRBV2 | CASRYQGGASYEQYF
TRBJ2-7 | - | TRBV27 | CASSWYEQYF
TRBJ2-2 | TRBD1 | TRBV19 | CASSIDRGRYTGELFF
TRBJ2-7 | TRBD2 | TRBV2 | CASSPSGGGSYEQYF
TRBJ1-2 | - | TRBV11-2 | CASSPSVGSLNYGYTF
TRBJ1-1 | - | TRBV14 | CASSQGPGKSFYPMNTEAFF
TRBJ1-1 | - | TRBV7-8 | CASSQDGEKAFF
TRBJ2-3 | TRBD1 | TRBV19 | CASRDRADTQYF
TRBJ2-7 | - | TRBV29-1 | CSVVGLNSYEQYF
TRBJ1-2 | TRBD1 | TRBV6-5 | CASSYRTGGNYGYTF
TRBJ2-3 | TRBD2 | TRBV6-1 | CASGTSGGSTDTQYF
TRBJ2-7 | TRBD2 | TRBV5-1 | CASSFLAGAEEQYF
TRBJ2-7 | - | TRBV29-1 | CSATGKHEQYF
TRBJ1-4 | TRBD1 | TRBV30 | CAWRGTARNEKLFF
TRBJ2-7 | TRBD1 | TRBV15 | CATSREDRGRYEQYF
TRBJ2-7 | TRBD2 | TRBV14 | CASSQRLAGGPYEQYF
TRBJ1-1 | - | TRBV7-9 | CASSLVDGNTEAFF
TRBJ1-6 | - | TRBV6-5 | CASSIGGGNSPLHF
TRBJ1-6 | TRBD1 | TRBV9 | CASRAGTGNSPLHF
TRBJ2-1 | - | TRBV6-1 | CASSDQGYEQFF
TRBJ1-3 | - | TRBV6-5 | CASSIRGERNTIYF
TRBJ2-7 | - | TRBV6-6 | CASSYSTGYEQYF
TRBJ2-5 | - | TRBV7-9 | CASSFIGQQETQYF
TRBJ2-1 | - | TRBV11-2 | CASSPHYGEQFF
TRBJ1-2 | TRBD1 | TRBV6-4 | CASSWTGRYTF
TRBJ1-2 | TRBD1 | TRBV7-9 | CASSRTGYGYTF